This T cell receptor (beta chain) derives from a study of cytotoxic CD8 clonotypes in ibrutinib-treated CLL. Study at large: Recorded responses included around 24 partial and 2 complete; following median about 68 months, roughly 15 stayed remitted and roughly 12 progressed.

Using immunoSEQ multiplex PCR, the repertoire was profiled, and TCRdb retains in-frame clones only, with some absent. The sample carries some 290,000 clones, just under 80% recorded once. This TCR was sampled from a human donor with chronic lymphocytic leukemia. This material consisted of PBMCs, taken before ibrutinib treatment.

In nucleotides, the CDR3 is TGCAGCGTTCTCTCTCAGGGATCCTACGAGCAGTACTTC. Encoded protein: CSVLSQGSYEQYF. The rearrangement joins TRBV29-1 to TRBJ2-7, with D possibly matching TRBD1 (5 bases). From germline, CDR1 is SQVTM and CDR2 ANQGSEA. CDR3 length: 13 residues. V dropped 5 bases and J dropped 1 base, with 12 bases sitting between them.